This TCR beta chain was retrieved from a study of shared clonotypes between healthy human individuals (dated by TCRdb to about 2020). Turning to the overall study: The cohort comprised a couple of women and three men aged 18 to 49 years. Blood TCR repertoires of a handful of healthy adults were deeply sequenced to estimate repertoire size and the extent of clonotype sharing between individuals. Each donor's leukapheresis produced roughly between roughly 0.85 and 10 billion PBMCs. To increase sequencing depth and limit assay-specific biases, TCR repertoire library preparation and sequencing were carried out by different laboratories using diverse techniques.

The research as a whole found: Based on pairwise subsampling, the degree of clonotype sharing among donors was expected to be affected by sequencing depth. Sampling was limited to blood, and TCR repertoires in tissue likely differ from TCR repertoires in blood. The genetic and exposure-history diversity represented was limited by the small number of donors.

In the case of this clone: What antigen it recognizes has not been identified. No qualities accompany the bases; no much larger clone lies one base away.

From its cysteine to its phenylalanine, the CDR3 spans 18 amino acids. Just CDR3 DNA is preserved here, 54 bases in frame from base 1. Based on the germline V gene (reference sequence), the CDR1 and CDR2 sequences are SEHNR and FQNEAQ. Trimmed from V: 5 bases; trimmed from J: 3 bases; junction bases lacking a gene match: 10. Using the deep immunoSEQ assay, TCR CDR3 regions were amplified from genomic DNA by multiplex PCR. For each cell subset, the extracted genomic DNA was distributed evenly across all wells of several immunoSEQ 96-well plates, and each plate served as one replicate. For unsorted PBMC, 300 ng genomic DNA, equal to around 30,000 T cell genomes, was loaded into each replicate PCR. Ten immunoSEQ deep assay plates were used to sequence the unsorted PBMC genomic DNA. Purified libraries were measured with a Qubit 3.0 fluorometer, size-checked on a Bioanalyzer 2100, and measured again with the KAPA Library Quantification kit. Each immunoSEQ 96-well plate was sequenced on its own single-read 150-cycle Illumina NextSeq 550 flow cell. The paper's processing steps were these. Because the immunoSEQ output held only junctional sequences and lacked quality scores, the filtering could not match the filtering applied to full-length reads. Sequences were annotated with PyIR, a Python wrapper for IgBLAST v1.9, and V/J genes and CDR3 were assigned using IMGT germline references. Any read was removed if the V/J assignment was weak (E-value above 1e-6), the CDR3 was missing, or the read contained stop codons, out-of-frame junctions, or ambiguous translated residues. V3J clonotypes were defined by identical inferred V gene, J gene, and CDR3 amino acid sequence. The percentage overlap between two repertoires was calculated by dividing the number of shared unique clonotypes by the size of the smaller repertoire. RTK rarefaction, the Chao1 estimator, and Recon v2.1 estimates of unobserved clonotypes were used to assess repertoire richness. As stored in TCRdb, this immuneACCESS dataset retains in-frame rearrangements with V and J assigned. A fraction of the clones does not appear; measured against another copy, unresolved V genes explain less than half of the discrepancy, and the remainder lacks a known reason. Clone size and V and J calls were adopted from that table, with D and trimming inferred from the DNA. The sample table lists about half a million clones, 70% to 85% of them with a count of one. The ten largest clonotypes hold about an eighth of the sample.

The donors were healthy, HIV-negative adults with no recently reported acute infections or vaccinations. Every donor was a Caucasian adult residing in Nashville, Tennessee, USA. For unsorted samples, tens of millions of PBMCs were counted, and genomic DNA was extracted using the QIAamp DNA Blood Mini kit. After blood collection by leukapheresis, PBMCs were isolated using Ficoll-Histopaque density gradient centrifugation and then cryopreserved in the vapor phase of liquid nitrogen. This clonotype originated in a woman aged 35 to 49 in good health. Some clones in this sample may be carry-over from other donors' samples. The sample comprised PBMCs. Recombination linked TRBV7-9 to TRBJ2-2; 12 junctional bases match TRBD1. The nucleotides are TGTGCCAGCAGCGTGAGCCTGGGACAGGGGGCCGACACCGGGGAGCTGTTTTTT. Translated, this is CASSVSLGQGADTGELFF.